Listed here are 32 T cell receptor beta chains from one sample, sequenced in a study of T-cell reconstitution after alpha-beta-depleted transplantation in children (dated by TCRdb to the mid-2010s). To prepare the library, PCR was applied. Data came from an Illumina HiSeq 2500. To normalize quantification of the TCRbeta repertoire, the TCR libraries were built with molecular barcoding that relied on unique molecular identifiers. The public sequencing data were trimmed at Q25 with fastp and processed into clonotypes with MiXCR by TCRdb, which kept only in-frame beta chains. Entries are consolidated by CDR3 protein sequence, retaining the most common genes and DNA. The sample profile shows 450,000 to 600,000 distinct CDR3 sequences; 10% to 13% of them were found once. The ten largest clones take up about 2% of the sample. The treatment or condition label on this specimen signifies: allogeneic hematopoietic cell transplantation with graft depleted of TCRalphabeta T cells and CD19 B cells.

The sequencing here drew on PBMCs, taken before TCRalphabeta/CD19-depleted stem cell transplant. Source of these receptors: a child aged 2 to 9 with inherited bone marrow failure, due to receive a stem cell transplant.

This clonotype was found many times. The chain carries TRBV5-1 and TRBJ2-7; 8 nucleotides match TRBD1. The CDR3 loop spans 17 amino acids. Germline V CDR1 and CDR2: SGHRS, YFSETQ. The V and J ends lost 7 bases and 3 bases, in that order; junction bases with no gene match: 18. CDR3: CASGGGDPGQAHYEQYF. CDR3 nucleotides: TGCGCCAGCGGTGGAGGCGATCCGGGACAGGCTCACTACGAGCAGTACTTC.

This clonotype was recorded at least ten times. This chain links TRBV7-9 with TRBJ2-1; 11 nucleotides align to TRBD2. The V gene's germline CDR1 is SEHNR and CDR2 FQNEAQ (reference sequence). The CDR3 loop spans 15 amino acids. Trimming cost V 7 bases and J 13 bases; bases outside gene matches: 15. This CDR3 is CASTPKSGTSGLQFF. DNA of the CDR3: TGTGCCAGCACCCCTAAGTCCGGGACTAGCGGATTACAGTTCTTC.

This clonotype was detected many times. The chain carries TRBV6-5 and TRBJ2-1, with D unclear. CDR1 is MNHEY, CDR2 SVGAGI, per germline. Between the trimmed V and J ends, which lost 1 base and 12 bases, there was a span of 13 bases. CDR3 length: 13 amino acids. The CDR3: CASSYFIGERQFF. CDR3 bases: TGTGCCAGCAGTTACTTTATAGGTGAGAGGCAGTTCTTC.

This clonotype was seen a handful of times. The rearrangement uses TRBV4-1 and TRBJ2-5, with 8 bases that match TRBD2. Germline V CDR1 and CDR2: MGHRA, YSYEKL. Germline trimming cut 4 bases from V and 1 base from J; bases unmatched to any gene: 17. This CDR3 has 19 residues. CDR3 protein: CASSPSAVGGLAGQETQYF. The CDR3 bases are TGCGCCAGCAGCCCCTCTGCGGTCGGGGGTCTAGCGGGCCAAGAGACCCAGTACTTC.

The chain carries TRBV5-1 and TRBJ2-3; TRBD1 or TRBD2 may be the D gene (6 bases each). V was trimmed by 4 bases and J by 2 bases, leaving 11 bases between them. This CDR3 comprises 14 residues. The V gene's germline CDR1 is SGHRS and CDR2 YFSETQ. The DNA for the CDR3 is TGCGCCAGCAGCCCGGAGGGGGTCACAGATACGCAGTATTTT. It encodes CASSPEGVTDTQYF.

Concerning this clonotype: Being one base from a much bigger clone, this may be a read error. The chain couples TRBV4-2 to TRBJ2-3; 9 bases are shared with TRBD1. Germline values: CDR1 LGHNA, CDR2 YNFKEQ. J lost 4 bases, V lost 1 base, and 12 bases had no gene match. The CDR3 length is 18 residues. CDR3: CASSQVKGVGTGPDTQYF. In DNA, the CDR3 is TGTGCCAGCAGCCAAGTGAAAGGGGTGGGGACAGGGCCAGATACGCAGTATTTT.

This clonotype was seen repeatedly, ten times or more. The V call is TRBV20-1, the J call TRBJ2-5, with D possibly being TRBD2 (5 bases). Trimming removed 6 bases at V and 1 base at J, with 15 bases between. The V gene's germline CDR1 is DFQATT and CDR2 SNEGSKA (reference sequence). CDR3 length equals 14 residues. The CDR3 region is CSAFSRTGQETQYF. The CDR3, as DNA: TGCAGTGCATTCTCGAGGACTGGCCAAGAGACCCAGTACTTC.

Comment on this clonotype: Without the conserved terminal phenylalanine or tryptophan, this CDR3 likely stems from a read error. The DNA of the CDR3 is TGTGCCAGCAGTTTAGGGAGCTCTGGAAACACCATATATTTA. This translates into CASSLGSSGNTIYL. J is TRBJ1-3 and V is TRBV28; no definite D call. Trimming shortened V by 2 bases and J by 0 bases, and 5 bases separated the two germline ends. Germline assignment: CDR1 MDHEN and CDR2 SYDVKM. The CDR3 extends over 14 amino acids.

This clonotype was counted many times. The CDR3 protein is CASSWSRDYEQYF. The CDR3 DNA follows: TGTGCCAGCAGCTGGTCCCGGGACTACGAGCAGTACTTC. J is TRBJ2-7 and V is TRBV5-6; possibly TRBD2 for D (5 bases). Germline-derived CDR1 and CDR2 are SGHDT and YYEEEE. V lost 3 bases, J lost 3 bases, and 10 bases lay in between. The CDR3 covers 13 residues.

There are many counts of this clonotype. V and J are TRBV3-1 and TRBJ2-5; a weak D match, TRBD2 (5 bases). The germline V gene has CDR1 LGHDT and CDR2 YNNKEL (reference sequence). This CDR3 is built from 12 residues. The V gene lost 8 bases and the J gene lost 1 base, with 8 bases spanning the gap. CDR3 coding DNA: TGTGCCAGCGAGGGCGGCCAAGAGACCCAGTACTTC. Its translation: CASEGGQETQYF.

This clonotype has ten or more counts. The V call is TRBV12-3 or TRBV12-4, the J call TRBJ1-4, with a possible D match to TRBD1 (6 bases). There are 15 residues in the CDR3. V lost 1 base, J lost 3 bases, and 9 bases lay in between. The CDR3 sequence is CASSLGGRANEKLFF. The CDR3 nucleotides read TGTGCCAGCAGTTTAGGGGGGCGAGCTAATGAAAAACTGTTTTTT.

This chain links TRBV7-9 with TRBJ1-1; 7 bases agree with TRBD1. Germline V gives CDR1 SEHNR, CDR2 FQNEAQ (reference sequence). The length of the CDR3 is 15 residues. Losses at the gene ends were 5 bases for V and 0 bases for J; bases not matched to a gene: 6. DNA for the CDR3: TGTGCCAGCAGCACTCGGGACAGCTTGAACACTGAAGCTTTCTTT. This translates into CASSTRDSLNTEAFF. Looking up the rest from reference TRBV7-9 and TRBJ1-1 gives the full variable domain: DTGVSQNPRHKITKRGQNVTFRCDPISEHNRLYWYRQTLGQGPEFLTYFQNEAQLEKSRLLSDRFSAERPKGSFSTLEIQRTEQGDSAMYLCASSTRDSLNTEAFFGQGTRLTVV.

This clonotype was picked up many times. This chain joins TRBV27 and TRBJ2-6, with TRBD2 matching over 9 bases. The V segment lost 3 bases and the J segment 0 bases; nucleotides outside the gene matches: 3. Germline V gene lookup returns CDR1 MNHEY and CDR2 SMNVEV (reference sequence). CDR3 length: 17 residues. The CDR3 DNA follows: TGTGCCAGCAGTTTTCTAGCGGGGAACTCTGGGGCCAACGTCCTGACTTTC. Amino acid sequence: CASSFLAGNSGANVLTF.

This clonotype was detected ten times or more. This chain joins TRBV7-2 and TRBJ2-3; D may correspond to TRBD1 or TRBD2 (5 bases each). The CDR3 has 15 residues. Germline CDR1 and CDR2: SGHTA and FQGNSA. V was clipped by 3 bases and J by 0 bases, with 10 bases between them. The CDR3 reads CASSFVGTSTDTQYF. The CDR3 DNA reads as TGTGCCAGCAGCTTTGTAGGGACCAGCACAGATACGCAGTATTTT.

This clonotype appeared many times. V and J are TRBV25-1 and TRBJ2-2; 7 bases are shared with TRBD2. This CDR3 region has 15 residues. CDR1 MGHDK and CDR2 SYGVNS come from the germline V gene. With V trimmed by 1 base and J by 4 bases, 3 bases remained unmatched. CDR3 in amino acids: CASSELTSVTGELFF. The CDR3 region has the DNA TGTGCCAGCAGTGAATTAACTAGCGTCACCGGGGAGCTGTTTTTT. Together with reference TRBV25-1 and TRBJ2-2, the CDR3 gives the full variable domain: EADIYQTPRYLVIGTGKKITLECSQTMGHDKMYWYQQDPGMELHLIHYSYGVNSTEKGDLSSESTVSRIRTEHFPLTLESARPSHTSQYLCASSELTSVTGELFFGEGSRLTVL.

This clonotype was recorded at least ten times. The chain carries TRBV20-1 and TRBJ2-1; D unclear. V lost 1 base to trimming and J lost 3 bases, with 4 bases between them. Looked up from germline, CDR1 is DFQATT and CDR2 is SNEGSKA (reference sequence). There are 12 residues in the CDR3. The CDR3 sequence is CSARGDYNEQFF. Written as DNA, the CDR3 is TGCAGTGCTAGAGGGGACTACAATGAGCAGTTCTTC.

J is TRBJ2-5 and V is TRBV15; 8 nucleotides agree with TRBD2. After removal of 1 base from V and 2 bases from J, the junction contained 6 bases not matched to a gene. The CDR3 contains 16 residues. Germline V gene lookup returns CDR1 LNHNV and CDR2 YYDKDF (reference sequence). This CDR3 is CATSRAREGPQETQYF. CDR3 nucleotide sequence: TGTGCCACCAGCAGAGCCCGGGAGGGCCCGCAAGAGACCCAGTACTTC.

For this clonotype: With a much larger clone just one base away, this may be a read error. The chain couples TRBV20-1 to TRBJ2-3; 7 bases map to TRBD2. In germline, CDR1 is DFQATT, CDR2 SNEGSKA (reference sequence). CDR3 length: 15 amino acids. CDR3 nucleotide sequence: TGCAGTGCCTCCCGTAGCGGGCTTGGCACAAATACGCAGTATTTT. It specifies CSASRSGLGTNTQYF.

This clonotype occurred many times. The chain combines TRBV5-1 with TRBJ1-2, with D unresolved. Germline V gene data show CDR1 as SGHRS and CDR2 as YFSETQ. The CDR3 spans 15 residues. Between the trimmed V and J ends, which lost 0 bases and 4 bases, there was a span of 13 bases. The CDR3, as DNA: TGCGCCAGCAGCTTGGGTCCGGCGATCCCCTATGGCTACACCTTC. Translation: CASSLGPAIPYGYTF. The entire variable domain, with the rest obtained from reference TRBV5-1 and TRBJ1-2, is as follows: KAGVTQTPRYLIKTRGQQVTLSCSPISGHRSVSWYQQTPGQGLQFLFEYFSETQRNKGNFPGRFSGRQFSNSRSEMNVSTLELGDSALYLCASSLGPAIPYGYTFGSGTRLTVV.

This clonotype was observed many times. The V and J genes are TRBV2 and TRBJ2-3; 12 nucleotides match TRBD1. V gave up 6 bases and J gave up 1 base; unmatched junction bases: 11. Germline V lookup: CDR1 SNHLY, CDR2 FYNNEI. The CDR3 consists of 18 residues. The CDR3 is CASRRDRGLAGRTDTQYF. Written as DNA, the CDR3 is TGTGCCAGCAGGCGGGACAGGGGGCTCGCCGGGCGCACAGATACGCAGTATTTT.

This clonotype was seen only a few times. The CDR3 region has the DNA TGTGCCAGCAGTCGGACGGGACAGATGAACACTGAAGCTTTCTTT. This sequence encodes CASSRTGQMNTEAFF. The rearrangement links TRBV28 to TRBJ1-1, with 7 bases fitting TRBD1. CDR1 MDHEN and CDR2 SYDVKM come from the germline V gene. Unmatched junction bases numbered 6, after V lost 5 bases and J lost 0 bases. CDR3 size: 15 residues.

This clonotype was seen a handful of times. This chain uses TRBV15 with TRBJ2-1; TRBD2 agrees at 9 bases. CDR1 is LNHNV and CDR2 is YYDKDF in the germline V gene (reference sequence). The CDR3 spans 15 residues. The J segment lost 1 base and the V segment lost 6 bases, leaving 4 bases of the junction unmatched. The CDR3 sequence is CATRVAGESYNEQFF. In DNA form, the CDR3 reads TGTGCCACCAGGGTAGCGGGAGAATCCTACAATGAGCAGTTCTTC.

The rearrangement joins TRBV7-2 to TRBJ2-1; D gene ambiguous. The V gene lost 1 base and the J gene lost 9 bases, with 10 bases spanning the gap. The CDR3 runs 13 residues. Germline assignment: CDR1 SGHTA and CDR2 FQGNSA. The CDR3 here is CASSLENRVEQFF. In nucleotides, the CDR3 is TGTGCCAGCAGCTTAGAGAACCGGGTTGAGCAGTTCTTC.

Remarks on this clonotype: Since a much larger clone is just one base distant, this may be a read error. The rearrangement links TRBV11-2 to TRBJ2-7; 12 nucleotides agree with TRBD2. The V segment lost 6 bases and the J segment 1 base; nucleotides outside the gene matches: 13. The CDR3 length is 18 residues. CDR1 is SGHAT, CDR2 FQNNGV, per germline. CDR3 sequence reads: CASRLILAGGPLSYEQYF. Written as DNA, the CDR3 is TGTGCCAGCAGATTAATCCTAGCGGGGGGGCCGTTATCCTACGAGCAGTACTTC. Full variable domain (outside the CDR3, taken from reference TRBV11-2 and TRBJ2-7): EAGVAQSPRYKIIEKRQSVAFWCNPISGHATLYWYQQILGQGPKLLIQFQNNGVVDDSQLPKDRFSAERLKGVDSTLKIQPAKLEDSAVYLCASRLILAGGPLSYEQYFGPGTRLTVT.

This clonotype was seen many times. The chain has TRBV12-3 or TRBV12-4 and TRBJ2-1; TRBD2 matches 14 bases. The CDR3 extends over 20 amino acids. J gave up 1 base and V 8 bases, and 16 bases lay outside the gene matches. CDR3 sequence reads: CASVGTSGSGPLPSYNEQFF. CDR3 sequence (DNA): TGTGCCAGCGTCGGGACTAGCGGGAGTGGACCCCTCCCTTCCTACAATGAGCAGTTCTTC.

This clonotype was picked up many times. The chain employs TRBV4-2 and TRBJ1-5, with D unresolved. CDR3 length equals 17 residues. The germline V and J ends were trimmed by 0 bases and 1 base, with 13 bases remaining between them. The germline gives CDR1 LGHNA, CDR2 YNFKEQ. The CDR3 DNA sequence: TGTGCCAGCAGCCAAGATTGGAGGGTGGGGAGCAATCAGCCCCAGCATTTT. Protein sequence: CASSQDWRVGSNQPQHF.

J is TRBJ2-1 and V is TRBV12-3 or TRBV12-4, with 9 bases identical to TRBD2. The trim removed 7 bases at V and 5 bases at J, leaving 6 bases unmatched. The CDR3 covers 14 residues. The CDR3 reads CASTIGLANNEQFF. For the CDR3, the DNA is TGTGCCAGCACCATAGGACTAGCGAACAATGAGCAGTTCTTC.

In this sample, this clonotype turned up a few times. V usage is TRBV4-3 and J usage is TRBJ2-1; 9 nucleotides align to TRBD2. The CDR3 spans 16 residues. The germline CDR1 and CDR2 sequences are LGHNA and YSLEER. The V and J ends lost 0 bases and 5 bases, in that order; junction bases with no gene match: 5. The DNA for the CDR3 is TGCGCCAGCAGCCAAGACGGGACTAGCAGAAACAATGAGCAGTTCTTC. Its translation: CASSQDGTSRNNEQFF.

This chain connects TRBV11-2 to TRBJ1-2; D call uncertain. CDR1 is SGHAT and CDR2 is FQNNGV in the germline V gene. Trimming cost V 3 bases and J 4 bases, with 0 bases left between them. The CDR3 loop spans 10 amino acids. The CDR3 nucleotides are TGTGCCAGCAGCTTCTATGGCTACACCTTC. This translates into CASSFYGYTF.

This clonotype appeared many times. The J gene is TRBJ2-7, the V gene TRBV18; no clear D gene. Per germline, CDR1 KGHSH and CDR2 LQKENI. This CDR3 comprises 14 residues. Trimming removed 5 bases from V and 5 bases from J, with 16 bases in between. CDR3 amino acids: CASSTKRRENEQYF. The CDR3 bases are TGTGCCAGCTCAACAAAACGGCGCGAAAACGAGCAGTACTTC.

This chain joins TRBV5-5 and TRBJ2-6; TRBD2 aligns across 13 bases. Per the germline V gene, CDR1 is SGHKS and CDR2 is YYEKEE (reference sequence). This CDR3 is built from 17 residues. The ends lost 4 bases at V and 2 bases at J; junction bases unmatched: 3. This CDR3 reads CASSLGLAGAGANVLTF. The CDR3 coding sequence is TGTGCCAGCAGCCTCGGACTAGCGGGAGCTGGGGCCAACGTCCTGACTTTC.

Turning to this clonotype: A much more abundant neighbour one base away suggests this may be a read error. CDR3 nucleotide sequence: TGCGGTTTGAGGGTTCAGACTACCACAGATACGCAGTATTTT. Its protein is CGLRVQTTTDTQYF. The chain is built from TRBV20-1 and TRBJ2-3; possible D gene TRBD2, 5 bases. The length of the CDR3 is 14 residues. CDR1 is DFQATT, CDR2 SNEGSKA, per germline (reference sequence).